The rows below give T cell receptor beta chains drawn from one sample of a study of PD-1 blockade in classical Hodgkin lymphoma. Produced via immunoSEQ multiplex PCR; TCRdb's table is partial and in-frame only. In the table there are about 34,000 clones, roughly 90% of which are singletons. Sequencing was done on a sample of CD4+ T cells from blood. The source of these receptors is a human donor with classical Hodgkin lymphoma. Each CDR3 is given with its conserved first and last residue. D genes are given only for firm matches. Clone size is stated in some rows and not others, as once, few, many or a class when expanded.

v_gene	abundance	j_gene	d_gene	CDR3nt	CDR3aa
TRBV19	.	TRBJ1-5	.	TGTGCCAGTAGTACAGGGTTGGTAAATCAGCCCCAGCATTTT	CASSTGLVNQPQHF
TRBV2	.	TRBJ2-1	TRBD2	TGTGCCAGCACTCCGGGACTAGCGGGAGATTCCTACAATGAGCAGTTCTTC	CASTPGLAGDSYNEQFF
TRBV2	.	TRBJ1-5	.	TGTGCCAGCAGTGGATATAGCAATCAGCCCCAGCATTTT	CASSGYSNQPQHF
TRBV5-4	.	TRBJ2-3	.	TGTGCCAGCAGCTCACCCTATGGAGATACGCAGTATTTT	CASSSPYGDTQYF
TRBV18	.	TRBJ2-5	.	TGTGCCAGCTCACCAGCTGAAGAGACCCAGTACTTC	CASSPAEETQYF
TRBV7-9	.	TRBJ1-1	TRBD1	TGTGCCAGCAGCCAACAGGGGAACTTGGTATCCGGCACTGAAGCTTTCTTT	CASSQQGNLVSGTEAFF
TRBV18	.	TRBJ2-1	.	TGTGCCAGCTCACAGGGCGGCGGGGATACCTACAATGAGCAGTTCTTC	CASSQGGGDTYNEQFF
TRBV9	.	TRBJ1-6	.	TGTGCCAGCAGCGCCATGGGGACGTCCAATTCACCCCTCCACTTT	CASSAMGTSNSPLHF
TRBV6-1	.	TRBJ2-5	.	TGTGCCAGCATTGGTGGTAGAGGGACCCAGTACTTC	CASIGGRGTQYF
TRBV9	.	TRBJ2-1	TRBD2	TGTGCCAGCAGCGTAGTGGCTAGCGGGGGGCACGTCAATGAGCAGTTCTTC	CASSVVASGGHVNEQFF
TRBV11-2	once	TRBJ2-5	.	TGTGCCAGCAGCTTAGTGCCTACTAGAGTCCAAGAGACCCAGTACTTC	CASSLVPTRVQETQYF
TRBV28	few	TRBJ1-2	.	TGTGCCAGCAGTCCCCCTCTGGGGGTTCACTATGGCTACACCTTC	CASSPPLGVHYGYTF
TRBV28	.	TRBJ1-1	.	TGTGCCAGCAGTTTAGACGGGAAAGCTTTCTTT	CASSLDGKAFF
TRBV5-4	.	TRBJ1-1	.	TGTGCCAGCAGCTTGGGTACTAACACTGAAGCTTTCTTT	CASSLGTNTEAFF
TRBV5-1	.	TRBJ2-1	TRBD1	TGCGCCAGCAGCTTACGACAGGGTAGGGATGAGCAGTTCTTC	CASSLRQGRDEQFF
TRBV5-1	.	TRBJ1-1	TRBD1	TGCGCCAGCAGCTTGGGGGACAGGGGCGTCACTGAAGCTTTCTTT	CASSLGDRGVTEAFF
TRBV12-5	.	TRBJ1-3	.	TGTGCTAGTGGTTTTGGACAGCCCAGCATCTCTGGAAACACCATATATTTT	CASGFGQPSISGNTIYF
TRBV7-8	.	TRBJ2-4	.	TGTGCCAGCAGCGCCGACAAAAACATTCAGTACTTC	CASSADKNIQYF
TRBV19	.	TRBJ2-7	TRBD2	TGTGCCAGTAGTGGGACTAGCGGGGGGGCAGGATCCTACGAGCAGTACTTC	CASSGTSGGAGSYEQYF
TRBV21-1	.	TRBJ1-4	.	TGTGCCAGCAGCCCTTCAGGTGAGGGCAAAAATGAAAAACTGTTTTTT	CASSPSGEGKNEKLFF
TRBV2	.	TRBJ1-3	.	TGTGCCAGCAGGTTGTCAGAGGCGGACACCATATATTTT	CASRLSEADTIYF
TRBV29-1	.	TRBJ2-7	.	TGCAGCGTTGGAGGGGGGTTGGGGTACGAGCAGTACTTC	CSVGGGLGYEQYF
TRBV19	.	TRBJ2-5	.	TGTGCCAGTAGTAAAGACACTCCGGGCGAAGAGACCCAGTACTTC	CASSKDTPGEETQYF